The 30 T cell receptor beta chains below all came from one sample that was sequenced in a study of control samples from healthy donors and cancer patients. Libraries were prepared by immunoSEQ multiplex PCR; TCRdb keeps only in-frame clonotypes and omits some of them. The sample holds some 130,000 clones; around nine tenths are singletons and the top ten take just over 8.5%. Input material: blood. The receptors were gathered from a woman aged 25-40 years in good health.

The genes are TRBV6-6 and TRBJ1-4; tentatively, D is TRBD1 (5 bases). The CDR3 is made up of 16 amino acids. Germline-derived CDR1 and CDR2 are MNHNY and SVGAGI (reference sequence). V was clipped by 0 bases and J by 4 bases, with 12 bases between them. The CDR3 is CASSYSGGGDNEKLFF. The DNA for the CDR3 is TGTGCCAGCAGTTACTCGGGCGGGGGGGATAATGAAAAACTGTTTTTT.

The V call is TRBV9, the J call TRBJ2-1; D possibly corresponds to TRBD1 (6 bases). Germline V gene data show CDR1 as SGDLS and CDR2 as YYNGEE. Trimming removed 3 bases from V and 9 bases from J, with 13 bases in between. CDR3 size: 13 residues. CDR3 bases: TGTGCCAGCAGCGCACAGGGTACGGGTGAGCAGTTCTTC. It yields the protein CASSAQGTGEQFF. The full variable domain, completed using reference TRBV9 and TRBJ2-1, is DSGVTQTPKHLITATGQRVTLRCSPRSGDLSVYWYQQSLDQGLQFLIQYYNGEERAKGNILERFSAQQFPDLHSELNLSSLELGDSALYFCASSAQGTGEQFFGPGTRLTVL.

This chain joins TRBV7-2 and TRBJ2-3; the match to TRBD2 covers 7 bases. Germline V lookup: CDR1 SGHTA, CDR2 FQGNSA. V dropped 1 base and J dropped 3; count of bases not matched to a gene: 7. The CDR3 runs to 16 residues. The CDR3 protein is CASSLVVGGPTDTQYF. In nucleotides, the CDR3 is TGTGCCAGCAGCTTAGTGGTGGGAGGGCCGACAGATACGCAGTATTTT.

The chain is built from TRBV6-1 and TRBJ1-4; D might be TRBD1 (5 bases). V was clipped by 2 bases and J by 8 bases, with 15 bases between them. CDR1 and CDR2 (germline): MNHNS, SASEGT. The CDR3 sequence is 15 residues long. For the CDR3, the DNA is TGTGCCAGCAGTGAACAGGGAGGCCTCTGGGAAAAACTGTTTTTT. As protein: CASSEQGGLWEKLFF.

This clone was picked up a small number of times. The rearrangement links TRBV2 to TRBJ1-5; no reliable D call. V was shortened by 7 bases and J by 1 base, with 11 bases between the two germline ends. Germline assignment: CDR1 SNHLY and CDR2 FYNNEI. CDR3 length equals 14 residues. The CDR3 nucleotides are TGTGCCAGCAATGGGCAGACAAGCAATCAGCCCCAGCATTTT. Translation: CASNGQTSNQPQHF. The full variable domain, its missing parts supplied by reference TRBV2 and TRBJ1-5, is EPEVTQTPSHQVTQMGQEVILRCVPISNHLYFYWYRQILGQKVEFLVSFYNNEISEKSEIFDDQFSVERPDGSNFTLKIRSTKLEDSAMYFCASNGQTSNQPQHFGDGTRLSIL.

This chain joins TRBV9 and TRBJ2-7, with TRBD1 matching over 8 bases. The CDR3 consists of 15 residues. Germline assignment: CDR1 SGDLS and CDR2 YYNGEE. The ends lost 0 bases at V and 2 bases at J; junction bases unmatched: 4. CDR3 amino acids: CASSVGQGAAYEQYF. CDR3 nucleotides: TGTGCCAGCAGCGTAGGCCAGGGGGCCGCCTACGAGCAGTACTTC.

The chain combines TRBV6-6 with TRBJ1-2; TRBD1 matches 11 bases. This CDR3 region has 14 residues. Germline values: CDR1 MNHNY, CDR2 SVGAGI (reference sequence). V shed 9 bases and J 8 bases; nucleotides not matched to a gene: 11. CDR3 bases: TGTGCCAGTATACCGGGACAGGGGGACGGCGGCTACACCTTC. Residues: CASIPGQGDGGYTF.

This rearrangement joins TRBV19 to TRBJ2-3; D gene unclear. V dropped 5 bases and J dropped 4 bases, with 13 bases sitting between them. Germline V gene data show CDR1 as LNHDA and CDR2 as SQIVND (reference sequence). CDR3 size: 14 residues. DNA of the CDR3: TGTGCCAGTAGTTTCACCGGCCGCGCAGATACGCAGTATTTT. Amino acid sequence: CASSFTGRADTQYF.

J is TRBJ1-2 and V is TRBV13; the match to TRBD1 covers 7 bases. Germline assignment: CDR1 PRHDT and CDR2 FYEKMQ (reference sequence). The V segment lost 1 base and the J segment 8 bases; nucleotides outside the gene matches: 4. This CDR3 has 13 residues. CDR3 nucleotides: TGTGCCAGCAGCTTAGAACAGGGGAGCGGCTACACCTTC. Residues: CASSLEQGSGYTF.

The chain employs TRBV19 and TRBJ2-1, with 16 bases identical to TRBD2. Losses at the gene ends were 2 bases for V and 10 bases for J; bases not matched to a gene: 8. Germline V gene sequence: CDR1 LNHDA, CDR2 SQIVND (reference sequence). CDR3 length: 17 amino acids. CDR3 DNA: TGTGCCAGTAGTATAAATGTCGGGACTAGCGGGAGGGTGGAGCAGTTCTTC. It is translated as CASSINVGTSGRVEQFF.

The rearrangement links TRBV27 to TRBJ2-7, with 12 positions matching TRBD1. Germline trimming cut 6 bases from V and 5 bases from J; bases unmatched to any gene: 2. The CDR3 is made up of 13 amino acids. Germline CDR1 reads MNHEY; CDR2 reads SMNVEV (reference sequence). The CDR3 loop reads CASRGTGGHEQYF. The CDR3 DNA reads as TGTGCCAGCAGGGGGACAGGGGGCCACGAGCAGTACTTC.

The rearrangement links TRBV6-5 to TRBJ1-1; D gene unclear. Germline V gene lookup returns CDR1 MNHEY and CDR2 SVGAGI. The CDR3 consists of 12 residues. Between the trimmed V and J ends, which lost 6 bases and 7 bases, there was a span of 12 bases. The CDR3 loop reads CASSPPEGEAFF. The CDR3 bases are TGTGCCAGCAGCCCCCCAGAGGGTGAAGCTTTCTTT.

This clone was seen a handful of times. The V and J genes are TRBV19 and TRBJ1-5; maybe TRBD1 (6 bases). The V end lost 5 bases, the J end lost 7 bases, and 12 bases lay between the germline ends. The CDR3 loop spans 13 amino acids. Germline CDR1 reads LNHDA; CDR2 reads SQIVND (reference sequence). The CDR3 region has the DNA TGTGCCAGTAGTCCAGGGGCTAGGCAGCCCCAGCATTTT. Translated: CASSPGARQPQHF.

The rearrangement joins TRBV19 to TRBJ2-7, with D uncertain. V was pared by 3 bases and J by 3 bases, with 9 bases between. This CDR3 is built from 13 residues. Germline CDR1 is LNHDA and CDR2 is SQIVND (reference sequence). CDR3 coding DNA: TGTGCCAGTAGTATGGCGCTGGACTACGAGCAGTACTTC. It encodes CASSMALDYEQYF. Full variable domain (remainder filled in from reference TRBV19 and TRBJ2-7): DGGITQSPKYLFRKEGQNVTLSCEQNLNHDAMYWYRQDPGQGLRLIYYSQIVNDFQKGDIAEGYSVSREKKESFPLTVTSAQKNPTAFYLCASSMALDYEQYFGPGTRLTVT.

This clone was seen a few times. The CDR3 reads CASSQDVVGSGQPQHF. DNA for the CDR3: TGTGCCAGCAGCCAAGATGTTGTGGGGTCAGGACAGCCCCAGCATTTT. This chain uses TRBV3-1 (or the pseudogene TRBV3-2) with TRBJ1-5; D call uncertain. The V end was cut by 0 bases, the J end by 7 bases, with 16 bases between. This CDR3 has 16 amino acids. Germline values: CDR1 LGHDT, CDR2 YNNKEL (reference sequence).

The CDR3 loop reads CASSPAHWAEAFF. DNA of the CDR3: TGTGCCAGCAGCCCGGCCCATTGGGCTGAAGCTTTCTTT. This chain uses TRBV7-9 with TRBJ1-1; no clear D. The CDR3 loop spans 13 amino acids. Trimming cost V 5 bases and J 6 bases, with 13 bases left between them. CDR1 is SEHNR and CDR2 is FQNEAQ in the germline V gene (reference sequence).

For the CDR3, the DNA is TGTGCCAGCAGTGAACTATCAGCTCCCCGGCAGTACTTC. Protein sequence: CASSELSAPRQYF. The rearrangement joins TRBV6-1 to TRBJ2-7; D gene uncertain. CDR3 length equals 13 residues. Looked up from germline, CDR1 is MNHNS and CDR2 is SASEGT. The V end lost 2 bases, the J end lost 9 bases, and 14 bases lay between the germline ends.

The chain joins TRBV3-1 (or the pseudogene TRBV3-2) to TRBJ1-4; no reliable D call. Trimming removed 4 bases at V and 0 bases at J, with 15 bases between. There are 17 residues in the CDR3. The germline CDR1 and CDR2 sequences are LGHDT and YNNKEL (reference sequence). CDR3 sequence reads: CASSPIFAGTTNEKLFF. The CDR3 DNA reads as TGTGCCAGCAGCCCTATTTTCGCAGGAACAACTAATGAAAAACTGTTTTTT.

The sample holds a few counts of this clone. The chain combines TRBV5-4 with TRBJ2-7; TRBD1 matches 9 bases. Germline V gene data show CDR1 as SGHNT and CDR2 as YYREEE (reference sequence). The CDR3 is 14 amino acids. The V and J ends lost 3 bases and 0 bases, in that order; junction bases with no gene match: 1. The CDR3 DNA sequence: TGTGCCAGCAGCTCGACAGGGGGCTCCTACGAGCAGTACTTC. Translation gives CASSSTGGSYEQYF.

The chain has TRBV5-1 and TRBJ1-5; D is unclear. Germline lookup yields CDR1 SGHRS and CDR2 YFSETQ. Trimming took off 2 bases at V and 2 bases at J, with 11 bases between the two ends. This CDR3 spans 15 amino acids. The CDR3 region has the DNA TGCGCCAGCAGCTTAAACACCGGGGGCAATCAGCCCCAGCATTTT. It is translated as CASSLNTGGNQPQHF.

The chain recombines TRBV28 with TRBJ1-1; TRBD1 might be the D (6 bases). The CDR3 totals 14 residues. V lost 7 bases to trimming and J lost 7 bases, with 19 bases between them. The germline V gene encodes CDR1 MDHEN and CDR2 SYDVKM. The CDR3 DNA follows: TGTGCCAGCAACTTGGGGGGGGCCGCAGGTGAAGCTTTCTTT. It translates to CASNLGGAAGEAFF.

This chain joins TRBV19 and TRBJ2-3; 7 bases are shared with TRBD1. The CDR3 consists of 18 residues. Germline V gene sequence: CDR1 LNHDA, CDR2 SQIVND (reference sequence). The V and J ends lost 0 bases and 0 bases, in that order; junction bases with no gene match: 9. The CDR3 coding sequence is TGTGCCAGTAGTATAGATGCCTCAGGGGGTCAAAGCACAGATACGCAGTATTTT. Amino acid sequence: CASSIDASGGQSTDTQYF.

CDR3 loop: CASSPGLGNTEAFF. In nucleotides, the CDR3 is TGTGCCAGCTCACCAGGGTTAGGGAACACTGAAGCTTTCTTT. The genes are TRBV18 and TRBJ1-1; D not certain. The CDR3 sequence is 14 residues long. Germline loops: CDR1 KGHSH, CDR2 LQKENI. V lost 2 bases, J lost 1 base, and 8 bases lay in between.

V is TRBV15 and J is TRBJ1-2; D is unclear. Germline V gene data show CDR1 as LNHNV and CDR2 as YYDKDF (reference sequence). Trimming removed 3 bases at V and 0 bases at J, with 5 bases between. This CDR3 is 13 amino acids long. The CDR3 region has the DNA TGTGCCACCAGCAGCGGATCTAACTATGGCTACACCTTC. It translates to CATSSGSNYGYTF.

V gene TRBV6-5 combines with J gene TRBJ2-1, with TRBD2 identical over 7 bases. J was trimmed by 0 bases and V by 4 bases; bases with no gene match: 3. Germline CDR1 and CDR2: MNHEY and SVGAGI. The CDR3 consists of 15 residues. In nucleotides, the CDR3 is TGTGCCAGCAGTTGGCTAGCGGCCTCCTACAATGAGCAGTTCTTC. Residues: CASSWLAASYNEQFF.

The chain links TRBV7-2 to TRBJ2-7; 7 bases map to TRBD2. The CDR3 totals 14 residues. The germline gives CDR1 SGHTA, CDR2 FQGNSA. Germline trimming cut 3 bases from V and 0 bases from J; bases unmatched to any gene: 2. The CDR3 nucleotides are TGTGCCAGCAGCTTCGGACTAGGCTCCTACGAGCAGTACTTC. This sequence encodes CASSFGLGSYEQYF.

As to this clone: The identical CDR3 is also encoded by other nucleotide sequences in the sample. This chain uses TRBV7-9 with TRBJ2-7; no firm D call. This CDR3 has 12 residues. The germline gives CDR1 SEHNR, CDR2 FQNEAQ (reference sequence). V lost 3 bases to trimming and J lost 4 bases, with 7 bases between them. The CDR3 coding sequence is TGTGCCAGCAGCTTTTTATCTTACGAGCAGTACTTC. Encoded protein: CASSFLSYEQYF. Full variable domain (missing parts from reference TRBV7-9 and TRBJ2-7): DTGVSQNPRHKITKRGQNVTFRCDPISEHNRLYWYRQTLGQGPEFLTYFQNEAQLEKSRLLSDRFSAERPKGSFSTLEIQRTEQGDSAMYLCASSFLSYEQYFGPGTRLTVT.

This chain links TRBV10-1 with TRBJ1-4; D is perhaps TRBD1 (6 bases). Germline CDR1 WNHNN, CDR2 SYGVQD (reference sequence). Trimming shortened V by 6 bases and J by 8 bases, and 19 bases separated the two germline ends. The CDR3 loop spans 15 amino acids. CDR3 DNA: TGCGCCAGCAGAGCCCCCCGGGGGCGTTGGGAAAAACTGTTTTTT. It encodes CASRAPRGRWEKLFF.

The gene calls are TRBV7-6 and TRBJ2-5; D unresolved. The germline V and J ends were trimmed by 2 bases and 5 bases, with 9 bases remaining between them. Germline-derived CDR1 and CDR2 are SGHVS and FNYEAQ. The CDR3 extends over 13 amino acids. The CDR3 is CASSLRRIETQYF. The CDR3 DNA reads TGTGCCAGCAGCTTACGGAGAATCGAGACCCAGTACTTC.

Only a few counts were recorded for this clone. This chain joins TRBV2 and TRBJ1-1; unclear D gene. The germline CDR1 and CDR2 sequences are SNHLY and FYNNEI. The CDR3 is 14 residues long. Trimming removed 7 bases from V and 0 bases from J, with 12 bases in between. The CDR3, as DNA: TGTGCCAGCACCGCGGCGGTCATGAACACTGAAGCTTTCTTT. Its protein is CASTAAVMNTEAFF.